Each of the 9 T cell receptor beta chains below was sequenced from the same sample in a study of blood T cells in healthy people across ages. A second PCR of roughly 6 to 12 cycles used a sample-barcoded 5' primer and a J-beta primer mix. TCRdb ran MiXCR on the 5' RACE reads and lists one entry per CDR3 protein. This table holds 350,000 to 450,000 distinct CDR3 sequences, 45% to 65% found once. Sample: blood. These TCRs come from a man in his sixties in good health.

The chain has TRBV5-1 and TRBJ1-2; D perhaps matches TRBD1 (6 bases). The CDR3 has 14 residues. Trimming took off 5 bases at V and 2 bases at J, with 13 bases between the two ends. Germline assignment: CDR1 SGHRS and CDR2 YFSETQ. CDR3 sequence (DNA): TGCGCCAGCAGTTTAGATGGACAGAACTATGGCTACACCTTC. Protein product: CASSLDGQNYGYTF. Drawing the rest from reference TRBV5-1 and TRBJ1-2, the complete variable domain is KAGVTQTPRYLIKTRGQQVTLSCSPISGHRSVSWYQQTPGQGLQFLFEYFSETQRNKGNFPGRFSGRQFSNSRSEMNVSTLELGDSALYLCASSLDGQNYGYTFGSGTRLTVV.

V usage is TRBV20-1 and J usage is TRBJ2-3; D not certain. This CDR3 comprises 11 residues. V was trimmed by 5 bases and J by 5 bases, leaving 8 bases between them. Germline V gene sequence: CDR1 DFQATT, CDR2 SNEGSKA (reference sequence). The CDR3 spells CSAEREDTQYF. CDR3 bases: TGCAGTGCTGAAAGGGAAGATACGCAGTATTTT.

The chain recombines TRBV2 with TRBJ2-7; 8 nucleotides align to TRBD1. The CDR3 consists of 12 residues. The V segment lost 11 bases and the J segment 3 bases; nucleotides outside the gene matches: 6. CDR1 and CDR2 (germline): SNHLY, FYNNEI. The chain's CDR3 is CAGQGVSYEQYF. As DNA, the CDR3 is TGTGCCGGACAGGGTGTTAGCTACGAGCAGTACTTC. Full variable domain (rest looked up from reference TRBV2 and TRBJ2-7): EPEVTQTPSHQVTQMGQEVILRCVPISNHLYFYWYRQILGQKVEFLVSFYNNEISEKSEIFDDQFSVERPDGSNFTLKIRSTKLEDSAMYFCAGQGVSYEQYFGPGTRLTVT.

The chain recombines TRBV28 with TRBJ1-2, with 9 bases matching TRBD1. CDR1 MDHEN and CDR2 SYDVKM come from the germline V gene. The CDR3 has 14 residues. Trimming removed 5 bases from V and 8 bases from J; junction bases left unmatched: 9. The CDR3 DNA follows: TGTGCCAGCAGTGCGGACAGGGGTCCCTGGGGCTACACCTTC. Translated, it gives CASSADRGPWGYTF.

The genes are TRBV29-1 and TRBJ1-2; D might be TRBD1 (5 bases). The germline gives CDR1 SQVTM, CDR2 ANQGSEA. The CDR3 has 12 amino acids. The V end lost 4 bases, the J end lost 7 bases, and 13 bases lay between the germline ends. CDR3 region: CSVVGGSGGYTF. The CDR3 nucleotides are TGCAGCGTTGTTGGGGGGTCTGGTGGCTACACCTTC.

The rearrangement joins TRBV6-2 or TRBV6-3 to TRBJ1-5; 9 bases are a match to TRBD1. Trimming at V came to 5 bases and at J to 7 bases, leaving 9 bases not matched to a gene. The CDR3 contains 15 residues. From germline, CDR1 is MNHEY and CDR2 SVGEGT. The CDR3 protein is CASSDYRGQGQPQHF. CDR3 DNA sequence: TGTGCCAGCAGTGACTACAGGGGGCAGGGACAGCCCCAGCATTTT.

The gene calls are TRBV12-3 or TRBV12-4 and TRBJ2-3, with no clear D. This CDR3 has 11 residues. V lost 7 bases, J lost 7 bases, and 9 bases lay in between. CDR3 DNA sequence: TGTGCCAGCACTACAACACATACGCAGTATTTT. Translating it yields CASTTTHTQYF.

The table lists this clonotype with a few counts. The CDR3 nucleotides are TGTGCCAGCAGAGGAGGAGGGCAGGGATACGGCTACACCTTC. Protein sequence: CASRGGGQGYGYTF. The rearrangement joins TRBV28 to TRBJ1-2; TRBD1 might be the D (5 bases). V was cut by 6 bases and J by 8 bases, with 19 bases left in between. Germline CDR1 MDHEN, CDR2 SYDVKM. The CDR3 has 14 residues.

The chain uses TRBV20-1 and TRBJ1-2; perhaps TRBD1 as D (6 bases). Per germline, CDR1 DFQATT and CDR2 SNEGSKA (reference sequence). V shed 4 bases and J shed 8 bases, with 11 bases lying between them. This CDR3 comprises 11 residues. CDR3: CSANRDEGYTF. DNA of the CDR3: TGCAGTGCTAACAGGGACGAAGGCTACACCTTC.